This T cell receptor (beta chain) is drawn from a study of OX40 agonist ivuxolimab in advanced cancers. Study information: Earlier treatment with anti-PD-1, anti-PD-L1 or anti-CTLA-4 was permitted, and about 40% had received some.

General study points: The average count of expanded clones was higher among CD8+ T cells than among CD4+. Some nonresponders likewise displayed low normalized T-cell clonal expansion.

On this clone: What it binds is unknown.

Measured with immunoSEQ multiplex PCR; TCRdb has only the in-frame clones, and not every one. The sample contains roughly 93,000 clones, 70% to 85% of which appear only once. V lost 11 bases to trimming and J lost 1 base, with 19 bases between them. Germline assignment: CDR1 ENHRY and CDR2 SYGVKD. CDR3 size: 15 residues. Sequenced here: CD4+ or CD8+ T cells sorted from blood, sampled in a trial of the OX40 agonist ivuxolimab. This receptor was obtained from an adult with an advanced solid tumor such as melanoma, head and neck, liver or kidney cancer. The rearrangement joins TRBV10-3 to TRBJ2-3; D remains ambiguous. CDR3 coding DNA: TGTGCCGCCTCTCATCAACCCTCAGGCACAGATACGCAGTATTTT. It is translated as CAASHQPSGTDTQYF.